This TCR beta chain was retrieved from a study of blood T cell repertoires in COVID-19. The V gene lost 2 bases and the J gene lost 1 base, with 6 bases spanning the gap. This CDR3 has 14 residues. CDR1 and CDR2 from the germline V gene are LGHNA and YNFKEQ. Repertoires were generated with immunoSEQ multiplex PCR, while TCRdb's copy carries only in-frame clones and drops some. The sample records roughly 190,000 clones, 86% being singletons. The rearrangement links TRBV4-2 to TRBJ1-5; D remains unclear. Material for sequencing was peripheral blood. This receptor was obtained from a man in his sixties or seventies with acute or convalescent COVID-19. CDR3 sequence reads: CASSQRVSNQPQHF. In nucleotides, the CDR3 is TGTGCCAGCAGCCAACGAGTGAGCAATCAGCCCCAGCATTTT.